These T cell receptor beta chains were read from a single sample in a study of blood T cell repertoires in COVID-19. TCRdb keeps only in-frame clones here, not all; method: immunoSEQ multiplex PCR. This sample has about 65,000 clones; roughly 84% occur once, and the top ten carry roughly 10%. Specimen: peripheral blood. These receptors were collected from a man aged 45-65 years with COVID-19, enrolled during active disease. Both conserved end residues are part of each CDR3. Where a row states a size, it is once, few, many or the class of an expanded clone; other rows omit it.

cdr3_aa: CASSLPRDRGDEQYF; v_call: TRBV3-1/TRBV3-2; clone_size: NA; j_call: TRBJ2-7
cdr3_aa: CATSARGAGVLPGELFF; v_call: TRBV24-1; clone_size: NA; j_call: TRBJ2-2
cdr3_aa: CAWRQVNTGELFF; v_call: TRBV30; clone_size: NA; j_call: TRBJ2-2
cdr3_aa: CASSQAGGGGNIQYF; v_call: TRBV3-1/TRBV3-2; clone_size: NA; j_call: TRBJ2-4
cdr3_aa: CASSQQPTGHEQFF; v_call: TRBV3-1/TRBV3-2; clone_size: NA; j_call: TRBJ2-1
cdr3_aa: CASSLPTMHQYF; v_call: TRBV11-2; clone_size: NA; j_call: TRBJ2-4
cdr3_aa: CASSGIRQGNKETQYF; v_call: TRBV25-1; clone_size: few; j_call: TRBJ2-5
cdr3_aa: CASSLSYEQYF; v_call: TRBV7-9; clone_size: NA; j_call: TRBJ2-7
cdr3_aa: CASNTQGSNEQFF; v_call: TRBV7-9; clone_size: NA; j_call: TRBJ2-1
cdr3_aa: CASSYQGAIYEQYF; v_call: TRBV6-5; clone_size: once; j_call: TRBJ2-7
cdr3_aa: CASSSSGRQYF; v_call: TRBV6-5; clone_size: NA; j_call: TRBJ2-7
cdr3_aa: CASSPTSGSVDEQFF; v_call: TRBV6-2/TRBV6-3; clone_size: many; j_call: TRBJ2-1
cdr3_aa: CASSPLDSYEQYF; v_call: TRBV11-2; clone_size: NA; j_call: TRBJ2-7
cdr3_aa: CASSPIESNQPQHF; v_call: TRBV18; clone_size: few; j_call: TRBJ1-5
cdr3_aa: CASSDLGASSGNTIYF; v_call: TRBV5-6; clone_size: NA; j_call: TRBJ1-3
cdr3_aa: CASRRGLGTGELFF; v_call: TRBV5-1; clone_size: NA; j_call: TRBJ2-2
cdr3_aa: CASRWQGYYNEQFF; v_call: TRBV6-5; clone_size: NA; j_call: TRBJ2-1
cdr3_aa: CASRRTGYNSPLHF; v_call: TRBV25-1; clone_size: NA; j_call: TRBJ1-6
cdr3_aa: CASSVGGGRTDTQYF; v_call: TRBV9; clone_size: NA; j_call: TRBJ2-3
cdr3_aa: CSVEIYGARTQYF; v_call: TRBV29-1; clone_size: NA; j_call: TRBJ2-3
cdr3_aa: CAWIQPGLYNEQFF; v_call: TRBV30; clone_size: once; j_call: TRBJ2-1
cdr3_aa: CASSPEGGAGAETQYF; v_call: TRBV5-1; clone_size: NA; j_call: TRBJ2-5